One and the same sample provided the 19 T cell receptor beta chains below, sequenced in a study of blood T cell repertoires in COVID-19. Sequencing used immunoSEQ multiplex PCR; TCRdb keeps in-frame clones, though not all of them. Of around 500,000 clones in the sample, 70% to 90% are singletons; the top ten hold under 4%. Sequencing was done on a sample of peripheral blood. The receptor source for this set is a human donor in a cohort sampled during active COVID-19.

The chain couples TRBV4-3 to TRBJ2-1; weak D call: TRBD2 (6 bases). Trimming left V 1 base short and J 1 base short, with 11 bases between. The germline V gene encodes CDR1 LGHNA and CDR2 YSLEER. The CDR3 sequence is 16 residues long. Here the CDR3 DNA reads TGCGCCAGCAGCCAAGTTTGGGGGAGGTCCTACAATGAGCAGTTCTTC. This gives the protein CASSQVWGRSYNEQFF.

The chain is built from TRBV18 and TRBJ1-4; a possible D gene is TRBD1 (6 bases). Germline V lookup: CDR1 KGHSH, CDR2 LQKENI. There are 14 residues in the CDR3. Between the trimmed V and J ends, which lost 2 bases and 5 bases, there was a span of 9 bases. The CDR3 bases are TGTGCCAGCTCACCAAGGACAGAGAATGAAAAACTGTTTTTT. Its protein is CASSPRTENEKLFF. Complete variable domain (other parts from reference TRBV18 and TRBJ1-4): NAGVMQNPRHLVRRRGQEARLRCSPMKGHSHVYWYRQLPEEGLKFMVYLQKENIIDESGMPKERFSAEFPKEGPSILRIQQVVRGDSAAYFCASSPRTENEKLFFGSGTQLSVL.

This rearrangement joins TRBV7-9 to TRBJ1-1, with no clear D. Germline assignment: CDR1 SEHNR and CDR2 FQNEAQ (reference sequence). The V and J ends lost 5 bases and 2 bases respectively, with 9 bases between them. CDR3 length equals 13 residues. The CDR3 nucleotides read TGTGCCAGCAGCGGGCATGGCAACACTGAAGCTTTCTTT. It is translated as CASSGHGNTEAFF.

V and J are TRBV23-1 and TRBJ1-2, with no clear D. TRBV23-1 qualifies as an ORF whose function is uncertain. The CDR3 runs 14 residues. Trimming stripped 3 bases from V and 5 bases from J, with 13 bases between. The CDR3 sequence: CASSHGILSYGYTF. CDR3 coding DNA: TGCGCCAGCAGTCACGGGATACTCTCGTATGGCTACACCTTC.

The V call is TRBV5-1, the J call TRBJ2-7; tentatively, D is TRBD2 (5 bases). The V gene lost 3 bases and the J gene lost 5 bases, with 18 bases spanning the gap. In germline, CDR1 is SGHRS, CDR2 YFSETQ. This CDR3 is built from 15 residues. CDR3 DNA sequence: TGCGCCAGCAGCTGGGCGGTAGCGAGAGATCACGAGCAGTACTTC. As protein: CASSWAVARDHEQYF.

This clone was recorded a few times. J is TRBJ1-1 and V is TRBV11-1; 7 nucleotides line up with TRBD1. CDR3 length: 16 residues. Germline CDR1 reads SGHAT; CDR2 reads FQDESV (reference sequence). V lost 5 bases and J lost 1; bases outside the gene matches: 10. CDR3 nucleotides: TGTGCCAGCAGCACCTACAGGGGTTCGAGGAACACTGAAGCTTTCTTT. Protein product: CASSTYRGSRNTEAFF.

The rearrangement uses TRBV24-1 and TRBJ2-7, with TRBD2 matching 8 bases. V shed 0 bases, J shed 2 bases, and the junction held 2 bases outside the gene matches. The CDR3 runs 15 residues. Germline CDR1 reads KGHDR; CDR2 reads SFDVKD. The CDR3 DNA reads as TGTGCCACCAGTGATTTGCGGGGGGGAACCTACGAGCAGTACTTC. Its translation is CATSDLRGGTYEQYF.

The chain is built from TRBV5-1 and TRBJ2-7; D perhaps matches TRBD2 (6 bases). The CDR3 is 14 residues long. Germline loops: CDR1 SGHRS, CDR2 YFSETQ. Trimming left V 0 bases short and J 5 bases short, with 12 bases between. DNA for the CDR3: TGCGCCAGCAGCTTGGACTCCCCGGGGGACGAGCAGTACTTC. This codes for CASSLDSPGDEQYF.

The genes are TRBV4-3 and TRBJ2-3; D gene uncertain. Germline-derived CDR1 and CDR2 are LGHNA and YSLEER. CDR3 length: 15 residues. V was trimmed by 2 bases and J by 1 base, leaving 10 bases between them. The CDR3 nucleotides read TGCGCCAGCAGCCAAAGGTCCAGCGGCACAGATACGCAGTATTTT. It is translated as CASSQRSSGTDTQYF.

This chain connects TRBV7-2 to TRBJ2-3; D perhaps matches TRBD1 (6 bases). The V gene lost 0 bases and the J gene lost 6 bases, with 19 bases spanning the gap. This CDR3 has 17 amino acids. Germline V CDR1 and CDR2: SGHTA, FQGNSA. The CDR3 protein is CASSLAPGQFRGDTQYF. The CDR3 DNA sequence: TGTGCCAGCAGCTTAGCCCCAGGACAGTTCCGAGGGGATACGCAGTATTTT.

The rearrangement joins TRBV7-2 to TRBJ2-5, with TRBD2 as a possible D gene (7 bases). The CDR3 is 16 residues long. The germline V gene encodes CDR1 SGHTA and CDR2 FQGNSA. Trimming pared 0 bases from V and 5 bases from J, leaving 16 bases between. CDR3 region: CASSLATAGGRETQYF. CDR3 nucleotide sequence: TGTGCCAGCAGCTTAGCGACGGCCGGGGGGCGGGAGACCCAGTACTTC.

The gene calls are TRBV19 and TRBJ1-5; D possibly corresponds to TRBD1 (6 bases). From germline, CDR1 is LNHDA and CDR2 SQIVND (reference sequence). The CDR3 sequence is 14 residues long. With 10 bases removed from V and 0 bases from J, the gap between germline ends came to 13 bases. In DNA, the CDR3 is TGTGCCATCGCACAGGGTTATAGCAATCAGCCCCAGCATTTT. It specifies CAIAQGYSNQPQHF.

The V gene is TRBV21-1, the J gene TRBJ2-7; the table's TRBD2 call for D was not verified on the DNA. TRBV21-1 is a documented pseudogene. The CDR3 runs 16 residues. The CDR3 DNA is TGTGCCAGCAGCAAAGCGCTTATCGGGAGCTCCTACGAGCAGTACTTC. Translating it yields CASSKALIGSSYEQYF.

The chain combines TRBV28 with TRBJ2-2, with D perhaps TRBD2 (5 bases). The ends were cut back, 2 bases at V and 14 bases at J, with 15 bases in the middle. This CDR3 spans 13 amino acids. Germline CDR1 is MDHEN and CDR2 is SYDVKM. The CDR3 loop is CASSLANTGVLFF. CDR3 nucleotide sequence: TGTGCCAGCAGTTTAGCGAACACCGGGGTACTGTTTTTT.

The CDR3 DNA sequence: TGCGCCAGCAGCTTGAGGGGGGGCCCTGGAAACACCATATATTTT. Its translation is CASSLRGGPGNTIYF. J is TRBJ1-3 and V is TRBV5-1, with a weak D call TRBD1 (6 bases). The V and J ends lost 1 base and 2 bases respectively, with 10 bases between them. CDR3 length: 15 residues. Looked up from germline, CDR1 is SGHRS and CDR2 is YFSETQ.

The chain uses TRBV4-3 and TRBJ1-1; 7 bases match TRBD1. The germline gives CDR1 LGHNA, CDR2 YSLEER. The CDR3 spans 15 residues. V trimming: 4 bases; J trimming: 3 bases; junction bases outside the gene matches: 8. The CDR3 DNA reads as TGCGCCAGCAGCCTCGAGGGCAGGGGGTACACTGAAGCTTTCTTT. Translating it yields CASSLEGRGYTEAFF.

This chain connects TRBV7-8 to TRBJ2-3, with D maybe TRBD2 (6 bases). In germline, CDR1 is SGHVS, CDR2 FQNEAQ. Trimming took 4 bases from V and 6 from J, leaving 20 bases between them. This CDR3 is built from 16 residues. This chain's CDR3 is CASSSSWRAYGDTQYF. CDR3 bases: TGTGCCAGCAGCTCCTCGTGGAGGGCCTACGGGGATACGCAGTATTTT.

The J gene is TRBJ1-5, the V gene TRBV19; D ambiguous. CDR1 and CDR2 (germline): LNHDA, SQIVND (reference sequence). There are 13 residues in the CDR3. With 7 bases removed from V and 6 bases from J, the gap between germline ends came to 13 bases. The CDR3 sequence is CASNDPPGQPQHF. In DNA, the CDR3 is TGTGCCAGTAACGACCCACCGGGTCAGCCCCAGCATTTT.

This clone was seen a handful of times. Written as DNA, the CDR3 is TGCGCCAGCAGCCAAGGTCCCCCAGGGCAGCATAGCGGGGAGCTGTTTTTT. This sequence encodes CASSQGPPGQHSGELFF. The chain is built from TRBV4-3 and TRBJ2-2, with a tentative D call TRBD1 (5 bases). Germline values: CDR1 LGHNA, CDR2 YSLEER. Trimming cost V 1 base and J 7 bases, with 19 bases left between them. This CDR3 contains 17 residues.